This T cell receptor (beta chain) was documented in a study of T cell repertoires in cytomegalovirus infection. TCRdb passed the reads through MiXCR, listing each CDR3 protein once. Altogether hundreds of thousands of distinct CDR3 sequences are present, less than 40% being singletons, with the ten largest covering 2.5% to 3.5%. CDR1 is SGHVS, CDR2 FQNEAQ, per germline. CDR3 length: 16 amino acids. Trimming removed 3 bases from V and 8 bases from J; junction bases left unmatched: 12. This clonotype was detected many times. This TCR derives from a human donor in good health (CMV status not recorded). Some clones in this sample may be carry-over from other donors' samples. The chain couples TRBV7-8 to TRBJ1-1, with 10 positions matching TRBD1. The sequenced material came from PBMCs. CDR3 sequence: CASSFRDRGPRSEAFF. CDR3 bases: TGTGCCAGCAGCTTCCGGGACAGGGGACCCCGTTCGGAAGCTTTCTTT. The variable domain in full, with the rest retrieved from reference TRBV7-8 and TRBJ1-1, is GAGVSQSPRYKVAKRGQDVALRCDPISGHVSLFWYQQALGQGPEFLTYFQNEAQLDKSGLPSDRFFAERPEGSVSTLKIQRTQQEDSAVYLCASSFRDRGPRSEAFFGQGTRLTVV.